This T cell receptor beta chain was retrieved from a study of blood T cell repertoires in COVID-19. About the research overall: Acute-phase and convalescent COVID-19 samples originated in the United States, Italy and Spain. The cDNA or gDNA used as material had been derived from T cells, B-cell-depleted T cells, or PBMCs.

Original processing notes: Estimated nucleated cell counts came from reference gene primer amplification. The data were produced by immunoSEQ multiplex PCR, yet TCRdb's version contains in-frame clones alone and is incomplete. V and J calls and clone size are copied from that table; D and trimming were computed from the DNA. Here the sample spans fewer than 100,000 clones, 80% to 95% being singletons. Deletions cut 5 bases from V and 11 bases from J, with 22 bases between. Germline lookup yields CDR1 SGHRS and CDR2 YFSETQ. CDR3 length: 14 amino acids. The sample comprised peripheral blood. This clonotype was obtained from a woman at least 80 years old with acute or convalescent COVID-19. The rearrangement joins TRBV5-1 to TRBJ1-1; D is possibly TRBD1 (6 bases). DNA for the CDR3: TGCGCCAGCAGTCCCCACAGGGACCACCGACGGGCTTTCTTT. As protein: CASSPHRDHRRAFF.